Presented here are 23 T cell receptor beta chains from one specimen sequenced in a study of shared clonotypes between healthy human individuals (dated by TCRdb to the early 2020s). Library construction relied on the immunoSEQ multiplex PCR assay. Not all clones reach the TCRdb copy of this immuneACCESS table, which keeps in-frame sequences only. Checked studies attribute under half of the gap to unresolved V genes and leave the rest unexplained. The sample table lists hundreds of thousands of clones, 80% to 95% of them with a count of one. The biggest ten clones account for approximately 25% of the sample. CD8 naive samples were obtained by positive selection for CCR7 among CD45RO-negative cells, yielding a CD45RA+CCR7+ population from which TemRA cells were excluded. The sequenced sample consisted of naive CD8+ T cells sorted from blood. The cell subset or site label of this sample denotes: CD45RA+CCR7+. All receptors come from a man aged 25-40 years in good health.

V and J are TRBV9 and TRBJ2-3; 7 bases are shared with TRBD2. V gave up 0 bases and J gave up 3 bases; unmatched junction bases: 7. This CDR3 has 16 residues. Germline CDR1 and CDR2: SGDLS and YYNGEE. The CDR3 coding sequence is TGTGCCAGCAGCGTAGGGGTAGGGAGGGAGACAGATACGCAGTATTTT. The encoded protein is CASSVGVGRETDTQYF.

The gene calls are TRBV5-6 and TRBJ2-7; no definite D call. There are 14 residues in the CDR3. Germline loops: CDR1 SGHDT, CDR2 YYEEEE. Trimming took off 0 bases at V and 3 bases at J, with 10 bases between the two ends. This chain's CDR3 is CASSLELINYEQYF. For the CDR3, the DNA is TGTGCCAGCAGCTTGGAGCTGATAAACTACGAGCAGTACTTC.

This chain links TRBV11-2 with TRBJ2-1; D is perhaps TRBD1 or TRBD2 (5 bases each). V lost 3 bases and J lost 8, with 11 bases in between. Germline CDR1 SGHAT, CDR2 FQNNGV. The CDR3 is 13 amino acids. For the CDR3, the DNA is TGTGCCAGCAGCTTCAGGGAGAGGGATGAGCAGTTCTTC. It encodes CASSFRERDEQFF.

CDR3 nucleotide sequence: TGTGCCAGCAGCCTAGTTCAGGGACTGCGAGAGACCCAGTACTTC. This codes for CASSLVQGLRETQYF. This chain uses TRBV5-6 with TRBJ2-5; a weak D match, TRBD2 (6 bases). The V gene's germline CDR1 is SGHDT and CDR2 YYEEEE. V was pared by 4 bases and J by 4 bases, with 17 bases between. This CDR3 has 15 residues.

This chain links TRBV7-9 with TRBJ1-2; D remains unclear. Per the germline V gene, CDR1 is SEHNR and CDR2 is FQNEAQ (reference sequence). The CDR3 extends over 14 amino acids. The ends were cut back, 5 bases at V and 3 bases at J, with 13 bases in the middle. The CDR3 nucleotides are TGTGCCAGCAGCCTCTGGAGGGCGGACTATGGCTACACCTTC. Its translation: CASSLWRADYGYTF. The complete variable domain, with remaining parts taken from reference TRBV7-9 and TRBJ1-2, reads DTGVSQNPRHKITKRGQNVTFRCDPISEHNRLYWYRQTLGQGPEFLTYFQNEAQLEKSRLLSDRFSAERPKGSFSTLEIQRTEQGDSAMYLCASSLWRADYGYTFGSGTRLTVV.

In this sample, this clone turned up once. The V and J genes are TRBV5-6 and TRBJ1-2, with 9 bases identical to TRBD1. The CDR3 runs 14 residues. V shed 4 bases, J shed 5 bases, and the junction held 6 bases outside the gene matches. CDR1 and CDR2 (germline): SGHDT, YYEEEE. CDR3 nucleotides: TGTGCCAGCAGCCCTACCGGGACAGGGTATGGCTACACCTTC. This gives the protein CASSPTGTGYGYTF.

The rearrangement joins TRBV13 to TRBJ2-7; perhaps TRBD2 as D (6 bases). Trimming cost V 3 bases and J 2 bases, with 17 bases left between them. Germline values: CDR1 PRHDT, CDR2 FYEKMQ (reference sequence). The CDR3 is 16 residues long. The CDR3 sequence: CASSFPGGAGPYEQYF. CDR3 nucleotides: TGTGCCAGCAGCTTTCCCGGCGGGGCGGGACCCTACGAGCAGTACTTC.

This chain joins TRBV28 and TRBJ2-5, with D unclear. This CDR3 comprises 14 residues. Trimming stripped 2 bases from V and 1 base from J, with 8 bases between. Germline-derived CDR1 and CDR2 are MDHEN and SYDVKM. CDR3 DNA: TGTGCCAGCAGTTTAGGGTGGGCCCAAGAGACCCAGTACTTC. Amino acids: CASSLGWAQETQYF.

The chain uses TRBV5-1 and TRBJ2-7, with unresolved D. The CDR3 is made up of 15 amino acids. CDR1 SGHRS and CDR2 YFSETQ come from the germline V gene. With 0 bases removed from V and 2 bases from J, the gap between germline ends came to 12 bases. The CDR3 coding sequence is TGCGCCAGCAGCTTGGAGCAGCGAAGAACCTACGAGCAGTACTTC. Protein product: CASSLEQRRTYEQYF. Full variable domain (rest looked up from reference TRBV5-1 and TRBJ2-7): KAGVTQTPRYLIKTRGQQVTLSCSPISGHRSVSWYQQTPGQGLQFLFEYFSETQRNKGNFPGRFSGRQFSNSRSEMNVSTLELGDSALYLCASSLEQRRTYEQYFGPGTRLTVT.

The DNA for the CDR3 is TGTGCCACCAGCACGCGAGGGGCGAGCAATCAGCCCCAGCATTTT. This sequence encodes CATSTRGASNQPQHF. The chain couples TRBV15 to TRBJ1-5; maybe TRBD1 (5 bases). CDR3 length: 15 residues. Germline CDR1 and CDR2: LNHNV and YYDKDF (reference sequence). With 4 bases removed from V and 1 base from J, the gap between germline ends came to 11 bases.

This rearrangement joins TRBV7-6 to TRBJ2-1, with a weak D call TRBD2 (6 bases). The V gene lost 3 bases and the J gene lost 4 bases, with 16 bases spanning the gap. Germline V lookup: CDR1 SGHVS, CDR2 FNYEAQ. The CDR3 is 16 amino acids. The CDR3 DNA sequence: TGTGCCAGCAGCTTCTCGGCGGGAAGTGGGTACAATGAGCAGTTCTTC. As protein: CASSFSAGSGYNEQFF.

This chain uses TRBV4-1 with TRBJ2-1; 13 bases fit TRBD2. In germline, CDR1 is MGHRA, CDR2 YSYEKL. The V segment lost 3 bases and the J segment 1 base; nucleotides outside the gene matches: 6. The CDR3 runs 18 residues. The CDR3 coding sequence is TGCGCCAGCAGCCAGGGGACTAGCGGGGAGGGGTCCTACAATGAGCAGTTCTTC. Protein product: CASSQGTSGEGSYNEQFF.

The chain combines TRBV19 with TRBJ2-7; TRBD2 matches at 12 bases. The CDR3 loop spans 15 amino acids. Germline CDR1 LNHDA, CDR2 SQIVND (reference sequence). After removal of 3 bases from V and 0 bases from J, the junction contained 0 bases not matched to a gene. The CDR3: CASSMTSGGSYEQYF. In DNA form, the CDR3 reads TGTGCCAGTAGTATGACTAGCGGGGGCTCCTACGAGCAGTACTTC.

The chain combines TRBV6-1 with TRBJ1-3, with D possibly being TRBD1 (5 bases). The CDR3 is 16 amino acids. Germline V lookup: CDR1 MNHNS, CDR2 SASEGT. The V end lost 4 bases, the J end lost 0 bases, and 13 bases lay between the germline ends. The CDR3 DNA sequence: TGTGCCAGCAGTGGTGAGGGGTCCTACTCTGGAAACACCATATATTTT. It specifies CASSGEGSYSGNTIYF.

V gene TRBV29-1 combines with J gene TRBJ2-7; D gene uncertain. Germline CDR1 and CDR2: SQVTM and ANQGSEA. With 2 bases removed from V and 4 bases from J, the gap between germline ends came to 15 bases. The CDR3 runs 14 residues. CDR3 protein: CSVESPKVPYEQYF. The CDR3 DNA is TGCAGCGTTGAAAGTCCGAAGGTGCCATACGAGCAGTACTTC.

The chain combines TRBV7-9 with TRBJ1-2; D is uncertain. V was pared by 1 base and J by 4 bases, with 13 bases between. Germline V gives CDR1 SEHNR, CDR2 FQNEAQ (reference sequence). This CDR3 is built from 15 residues. The CDR3 coding sequence is TGTGCCAGCAGCTTAGGACGGAGCGGGATCTATGGCTACACCTTC. Protein sequence: CASSLGRSGIYGYTF.

This chain joins TRBV2 and TRBJ2-5; D is unclear. Looked up from germline, CDR1 is SNHLY and CDR2 is FYNNEI. There are 12 residues in the CDR3. With 6 bases removed from V and 3 bases from J, the gap between germline ends came to 8 bases. CDR3 amino acids: CASRQREETQYF. DNA for the CDR3: TGTGCCAGCAGACAAAGAGAAGAGACCCAGTACTTC.

V is TRBV7-2 and J is TRBJ1-4; no definite D call. This CDR3 contains 13 residues. Deletions cut 1 base from V and 7 bases from J, with 7 bases between. Per germline, CDR1 SGHTA and CDR2 FQGNSA. The CDR3 reads CASSLGYGEKLFF. The CDR3 DNA reads as TGTGCCAGCAGCTTAGGCTACGGTGAAAAACTGTTTTTT. The full variable domain, its missing parts supplied by reference TRBV7-2 and TRBJ1-4, is GAGVSQSPSNKVTEKGKDVELRCDPISGHTALYWYRQSLGQGLEFLIYFQGNSAPDKSGLPSDRFSAERTGGSVSTLTIQRTQQEDSAVYLCASSLGYGEKLFFGSGTQLSVL.

The CDR3 nucleotides read TGTGCCTCCGTAGCCGGGCGCAATGAGCAGTTCTTC. Translating it yields CASVAGRNEQFF. The rearrangement uses TRBV2 and TRBJ2-1; D unresolved. Germline CDR1 is SNHLY and CDR2 is FYNNEI. CDR3 length equals 12 residues. Trimming pared 11 bases from V and 6 bases from J, leaving 14 bases between.

The chain is built from TRBV28 and TRBJ2-3; perhaps D is TRBD1 or TRBD2 (5 bases each). Between the trimmed V and J ends, which lost 3 bases and 2 bases, there was a span of 12 bases. CDR1 and CDR2 (germline): MDHEN, SYDVKM. This CDR3 region has 15 residues. CDR3 nucleotide sequence: TGTGCCAGCAGTTTCCCGGGACCGTACACAGATACGCAGTATTTT. This encodes CASSFPGPYTDTQYF.

The chain combines TRBV7-6 with TRBJ2-1; 12 bases align to TRBD2. With V trimmed by 8 bases and J by 6 bases, 11 bases remained unmatched. The CDR3 has 16 amino acids. Looked up from germline, CDR1 is SGHVS and CDR2 is FNYEAQ. CDR3 loop: CASQRLGLAGINEQFF. The CDR3 DNA sequence: TGTGCCAGCCAGCGTTTAGGACTAGCGGGAATCAATGAGCAGTTCTTC.

This clone was counted between two and nine times. Other DNA sequences in the sample encode the same CDR3. This rearrangement joins TRBV6-1 to TRBJ2-7; the match to TRBD2 covers 9 bases. The junction had 3 bases not matched to a gene; V was cut back by 3 bases and J by 3 bases. CDR1 is MNHNS, CDR2 SASEGT, per germline. The CDR3 is made up of 14 amino acids. The CDR3 loop is CASSETSGNYEQYF. CDR3 coding DNA: TGTGCCAGCAGTGAGACTAGCGGCAACTACGAGCAGTACTTC.

The V gene is TRBV28, the J gene TRBJ1-1; weak D call: TRBD1 (6 bases). Germline CDR1 reads MDHEN; CDR2 reads SYDVKM. Trimming stripped 6 bases from V and 0 bases from J, with 14 bases between. The CDR3 length is 15 residues. The CDR3, as DNA: TGTGCCAGCAGGCGGCTAGGGGGGGTGAACACTGAAGCTTTCTTT. This codes for CASRRLGGVNTEAFF. Supplemented by reference TRBV28 and TRBJ1-1, the full variable domain reads DVKVTQSSRYLVKRTGEKVFLECVQDMDHENMFWYRQDPGLGLRLIYFSYDVKMKEKGDIPEGYSVSREKKERFSLILESASTNQTSMYLCASRRLGGVNTEAFFGQGTRLTVV.